The source of this T cell receptor (beta chain) is a study of shared clonotypes between healthy human individuals. Study context: Plates per donor: three CD4 naive, three CD4 memory, two CD8 naive, one CD8 memory. Study observations and caveats: Represented genetic and exposure-history diversity was restricted by having few donors. Roughly 5% was the fraction of naive CD4 clonotypes found shared across several donors.

Remarks on this clone: Its antigen is still unknown.

Assay used: immunoSEQ multiplex PCR; TCRdb lists only in-frame clones, some missing. The repertoire has approximately 1,500,000 clones, approximately 96% of them found once; the top ten carry roughly 1.2%. This clonotype originated in a man between 25 and 39 years old in good health. Sequencing input: naive CD4+ T cells sorted from blood. The sample's subset: CD45RA+ positively selected.

The CDR3 DNA sequence: TGTGCCAGCAGCTTCAGGCAGACCTACGAGCAGTACTTC. Its translation is CASSFRQTYEQYF. The rearrangement uses TRBV7-2 and TRBJ2-7; D is ambiguous. The V gene lost 3 bases and the J gene lost 2 bases, with 8 bases spanning the gap. This CDR3 has 13 residues. Per germline, CDR1 SGHTA and CDR2 FQGNSA.